This paragraph covers one T cell receptor beta chain sequence. Per the original data handling: Reference gene primer amplification yielded estimated nucleated cell counts. Clones were read by immunoSEQ multiplex PCR, and TCRdb kept only the in-frame ones, dropping some. V, J and clone size derive from that table, while D and trimming were established from the DNA sequence. This table holds some 190,000 clones, roughly 80% found once. This sample stems from a study of blood T cell repertoires in COVID-19. Across the study: From the United States, Italy and Spain came samples of acute and convalescent COVID-19. T cells, B-cell-depleted T cells, or PBMCs supplied cDNA or gDNA.

V was shortened by 4 bases and J by 5 bases, with 17 bases between the two germline ends. This CDR3 is 15 amino acids long. In germline, CDR1 is SGHRS, CDR2 YFSETQ. The chain combines TRBV5-1 with TRBJ2-3; D possibly corresponds to TRBD2 (6 bases). The sequencing input was peripheral blood. The TCR sequence derives from a man aged 55 to 70 with acute or convalescent COVID-19. CDR3 coding DNA: TGCGCCAGCAGCCCGGACCGGGGGAGTAGAGATACGCAGTATTTT. This codes for CASSPDRGSRDTQYF.